The next 25 T cell receptor beta chains were all read from a single sample in a study of human T cells and chemical hapten exposure. Indicated time point: pre-sensitization, week 0. Treatment here: therapeutic diphenylcyclopropenone sensitization with weekly scalp DPC. One entry per CDR3 protein results from TCRdb running MiXCR on the RACE reads. The sample lists fewer than 200,000 distinct CDR3 sequences, almost 30% seen once, with roughly 3% in the top ten. Material: whole blood, obtained in connection with sensitization to the hapten diphenylcyclopropenone (DPC). The receptors stem from a young woman with alopecia areata. Some clones in this sample may be carry-over from other donors' samples.

DNA for the CDR3: TGTGCCAGCAGCTTAGTAGACACCTACGAGCAGTACTTC. This translates into CASSLVDTYEQYF. The chain employs TRBV7-2 and TRBJ2-7; D ambiguous. CDR3 size: 13 residues. Germline-derived CDR1 and CDR2 are SGHTA and FQGNSA. The V gene lost 1 base and the J gene lost 2 bases, with 6 bases spanning the gap.

The table lists this clonotype with a few counts. CDR3 amino acids: CATRQAAGELFF. As DNA, the CDR3 is TGTGCCACCCGACAGGCGGCCGGGGAGCTGTTTTTT. This chain links TRBV10-3 with TRBJ2-2; a weak D match, TRBD1 (6 bases). Trimming stripped 10 bases from V and 6 bases from J, with 12 bases between. This CDR3 contains 12 residues. CDR1 is ENHRY, CDR2 SYGVKD, per germline.

The rearrangement uses TRBV7-9 and TRBJ2-1; D is ambiguous. The V end lost 9 bases, the J end lost 4 bases, and 13 bases lay between the germline ends. The germline CDR1 and CDR2 sequences are SEHNR and FQNEAQ (reference sequence). This CDR3 has 13 amino acids. As DNA, the CDR3 is TGTGCCAGTGTCAGCCCCTCATACAATGAGCAGTTCTTC. Translating gives CASVSPSYNEQFF.

This chain links TRBV20-1 with TRBJ1-5; no reliable D call. Trimming shortened V by 1 base and J by 0 bases, and 7 bases separated the two germline ends. The CDR3 totals 14 residues. Germline V CDR1 and CDR2: DFQATT, SNEGSKA (reference sequence). The CDR3 DNA reads TGCAGTGCTAGAGTTCAGTATAGCAATCAGCCCCAGCATTTT. The encoded protein is CSARVQYSNQPQHF.

The gene calls are TRBV6-2 or TRBV6-3 and TRBJ2-3, with no clear D. With 4 bases removed from V and 11 bases from J, the gap between germline ends came to 16 bases. The germline V gene encodes CDR1 MNHEY and CDR2 SVGEGT. This CDR3 comprises 13 residues. The CDR3 region is CASSSPTVIRQYF. CDR3 bases: TGTGCCAGCAGTTCTCCGACGGTTATTCGGCAGTATTTT.

This clonotype was picked up a small number of times. The gene calls are TRBV20-1 and TRBJ1-5; a weak D match, TRBD1 (6 bases). Trimming left V 3 bases short and J 6 bases short, with 12 bases between. Per the germline V gene, CDR1 is DFQATT and CDR2 is SNEGSKA (reference sequence). The CDR3 length is 13 residues. The CDR3 loop reads CSARKGGGQPQHF. The CDR3 coding sequence is TGCAGTGCTAGGAAGGGGGGAGGTCAGCCCCAGCATTTT.

V gene TRBV27 combines with J gene TRBJ2-7, with 7 nucleotides matching TRBD1. The germline V gene encodes CDR1 MNHEY and CDR2 SMNVEV (reference sequence). The CDR3 length is 15 residues. Germline trimming cut 4 bases from V and 7 bases from J; bases unmatched to any gene: 13. The CDR3 DNA follows: TGTGCCAGCAGTTCCTATCAGGGGGTTCCTGGAGAGCAGTACTTC. Amino acid sequence: CASSSYQGVPGEQYF.

The V call is TRBV5-1, the J call TRBJ1-1; TRBD1 is a possible D gene (6 bases). The V end lost 0 bases, the J end lost 6 bases, and 12 bases lay between the germline ends. This CDR3 contains 14 residues. CDR1 is SGHRS and CDR2 is YFSETQ in the germline V gene. The CDR3 loop is CASSLGLDSSEAFF. The CDR3 nucleotides read TGCGCCAGCAGCTTGGGGCTGGACAGCTCTGAAGCTTTCTTT.

This clonotype showed up just a few times. The germline gene is not matched at one end of the junction; a read error may be the cause. This chain connects TRBV28 to TRBJ2-7; 11 bases line up with TRBD1. The CDR3 totals 12 residues. Germline-derived CDR1 and CDR2 are MDHEN and SYDVKM. The CDR3 protein is CASSFPGQGAFF. The CDR3 coding sequence is TGTGCCAGCAGTTTTCCAGGACAGGGGGCTTTCTTC.

The genes are TRBV5-1 and TRBJ2-3; possibly TRBD1 for D (5 bases). The CDR3 runs 16 residues. Germline V lookup: CDR1 SGHRS, CDR2 YFSETQ. V lost 0 bases and J 4 bases, leaving 15 bases between the germline ends. The DNA of the CDR3 is TGCGCCAGCAGCTTGGAGTATAGGGGCAAGTCAGATACGCAGTATTTT. This codes for CASSLEYRGKSDTQYF. The whole variable domain, filled in from reference TRBV5-1 and TRBJ2-3, reads KAGVTQTPRYLIKTRGQQVTLSCSPISGHRSVSWYQQTPGQGLQFLFEYFSETQRNKGNFPGRFSGRQFSNSRSEMNVSTLELGDSALYLCASSLEYRGKSDTQYFGPGTRLTVL.

The chain is built from TRBV30 and TRBJ1-2; the D is unclear. Deletions cut 1 base from V and 6 bases from J, with 6 bases between. The CDR3 has 11 residues. Germline V gene data show CDR1 as GTSNPN and CDR2 as SVGIG (reference sequence). CDR3 sequence: CAWSDGDGYTF. CDR3 DNA sequence: TGTGCCTGGAGTGACGGGGATGGCTACACCTTC.

The table lists this clonotype with a few counts. The chain employs TRBV29-1 and TRBJ1-2; 8 nucleotides line up with TRBD1. The germline V gene encodes CDR1 SQVTM and CDR2 ANQGSEA. V shed 3 bases, J shed 3 bases, and the junction held 0 bases outside the gene matches. This CDR3 is built from 12 residues. The CDR3 sequence is CSVETGDYGYTF. In nucleotides, the CDR3 is TGCAGCGTTGAGACAGGGGACTATGGCTACACCTTC. The full variable domain, rest sourced from reference TRBV29-1 and TRBJ1-2, is SAVISQKPSRDICQRGTSLTIQCQVDSQVTMMFWYRQQPGQSLTLIATANQGSEATYESGFVIDKFPISRPNLTFSTLTVSNMSPEDSSIYLCSVETGDYGYTFGSGTRLTVV.

This rearrangement joins TRBV28 to TRBJ2-3; D ambiguous. V lost 4 bases, J lost 5 bases, and 10 bases lay in between. The CDR3 has 13 residues. Germline V lookup: CDR1 MDHEN, CDR2 SYDVKM. DNA for the CDR3: TGTGCCAGCAGTTCCTACCCGAAAGATACGCAGTATTTT. Residues: CASSSYPKDTQYF.

This rearrangement joins TRBV11-2 to TRBJ2-7; perhaps TRBD1 as D (5 bases). The V gene's germline CDR1 is SGHAT and CDR2 FQNNGV. CDR3 length equals 13 residues. V was cut by 5 bases and J by 4 bases, with 12 bases left in between. The CDR3 protein is CASSTQHRYEQYF. The CDR3 DNA sequence: TGTGCCAGCAGCACTCAACACAGGTACGAGCAGTACTTC.

This clonotype was picked up many times. The CDR3 DNA follows: TGCAGCGGAGCAGGAGAGACCCAGTACTTC. Its translation is CSGAGETQYF. The chain recombines TRBV29-1 with TRBJ2-5; D is unclear. With 7 bases removed from V and 4 bases from J, the gap between germline ends came to 7 bases. The length of the CDR3 is 10 residues. Looked up from germline, CDR1 is SQVTM and CDR2 is ANQGSEA.

This clonotype turned up a few times. This chain links TRBV13 with TRBJ1-1; 8 nucleotides line up with TRBD1. The V and J ends lost 4 bases and 9 bases, in that order; junction bases with no gene match: 7. Germline V gene lookup returns CDR1 PRHDT and CDR2 FYEKMQ (reference sequence). The CDR3 totals 13 residues. The CDR3 coding sequence is TGTGCCAGCAGCTCGCGACAGGGGAGTAAAGCTTTCTTT. Translating gives CASSSRQGSKAFF. Together with reference TRBV13 and TRBJ1-1, the CDR3 gives the full variable domain: AAGVIQSPRHLIKEKRETATLKCYPIPRHDTVYWYQQGPGQDPQFLISFYEKMQSDKGSIPDRFSAQQFSDYHSELNMSSLELGDSALYFCASSSRQGSKAFFGQGTRLTVV.

V is TRBV4-3 and J is TRBJ1-2, with 9 bases lining up with TRBD1. Germline V gene lookup returns CDR1 LGHNA and CDR2 YSLEER. With V trimmed by 0 bases and J by 4 bases, 3 bases remained unmatched. The CDR3 runs 15 residues. The CDR3, as DNA: TGCGCCAGCAGCCAAGAACCGACAGGGGGCTATGGCTACACCTTC. It encodes CASSQEPTGGYGYTF.

This clonotype was recorded a few times. V gene TRBV19 combines with J gene TRBJ1-5; no firm D call. The germline CDR1 and CDR2 sequences are LNHDA and SQIVND (reference sequence). Trimming shortened V by 3 bases and J by 7 bases, and 16 bases separated the two germline ends. The CDR3 totals 15 residues. CDR3 sequence reads: CASSIVLSTGQPQHF. For the CDR3, the DNA is TGTGCCAGTAGTATTGTGCTCTCGACCGGGCAGCCCCAGCATTTT.

This chain connects TRBV7-9 to TRBJ2-7; tentatively, D is TRBD1 or TRBD2 (6 bases each). The CDR3 has 14 residues. Deletions cut 5 bases from V and 0 bases from J, with 11 bases between. The germline V gene encodes CDR1 SEHNR and CDR2 FQNEAQ (reference sequence). CDR3 coding DNA: TGTGCCAGCAGCCAAGGGGGGCTCTCCTACGAGCAGTACTTC. Its translation is CASSQGGLSYEQYF. Based on the CDR3 plus reference TRBV7-9 and TRBJ2-7, the full variable domain is DTGVSQNPRHKITKRGQNVTFRCDPISEHNRLYWYRQTLGQGPEFLTYFQNEAQLEKSRLLSDRFSAERPKGSFSTLEIQRTEQGDSAMYLCASSQGGLSYEQYFGPGTRLTVT.

This chain uses TRBV30 with TRBJ2-1; 9 bases line up with TRBD2. The V and J ends lost 2 bases and 7 bases, in that order; junction bases with no gene match: 6. Looked up from germline, CDR1 is GTSNPN and CDR2 is SVGIG (reference sequence). The CDR3 length is 14 residues. CDR3 amino acids: CAWSRAGGTNEQFF. CDR3 DNA sequence: TGTGCCTGGAGTCGAGCGGGAGGAACGAATGAGCAGTTCTTC.

The gene calls are TRBV5-1 and TRBJ2-1; perhaps TRBD1 as D (5 bases). V lost 0 bases, J lost 10 bases, and 11 bases lay in between. This CDR3 has 13 amino acids. Germline CDR1 SGHRS, CDR2 YFSETQ. This CDR3 is CASSLEGLREQFF. CDR3 bases: TGCGCCAGCAGCTTGGAGGGGTTAAGGGAGCAGTTCTTC.

This clonotype was recorded many times. The genes are TRBV20-1 and TRBJ1-5; D unresolved. Germline-derived CDR1 and CDR2 are DFQATT and SNEGSKA (reference sequence). V lost 1 base and J lost 2, with 12 bases in between. This CDR3 is 15 amino acids long. The CDR3 is CSARARLFGNQPQHF. The CDR3 DNA reads as TGCAGTGCTAGAGCCAGGTTGTTCGGCAATCAGCCCCAGCATTTT.

This clonotype appeared a few times. The CDR3 is CAITDRGWGTEAFF. For the CDR3, the DNA is TGTGCCATCACTGACAGGGGATGGGGTACTGAAGCTTTCTTT. V gene TRBV10-3 combines with J gene TRBJ1-1; 8 positions agree with TRBD1. This CDR3 spans 14 amino acids. Germline V gene sequence: CDR1 ENHRY, CDR2 SYGVKD. J was trimmed by 5 bases and V by 7 bases; bases with no gene match: 9.

This clonotype was detected a few times. This chain uses TRBV10-3 with TRBJ2-3; 9 bases are a match to TRBD2. J gave up 6 bases and V 3 bases, and 10 bases lay outside the gene matches. There are 16 residues in the CDR3. Germline V lookup: CDR1 ENHRY, CDR2 SYGVKD. The CDR3, as DNA: TGTGCCATCAGTGATAGAGACACGGCGGGAGGGGATACGCAGTATTTT. Residues: CAISDRDTAGGDTQYF.

In its sample, this clonotype was seen a few times. The V and J genes are TRBV20-1 and TRBJ1-4; no clear D gene. The germline V gene encodes CDR1 DFQATT and CDR2 SNEGSKA (reference sequence). Between the trimmed V and J ends, which lost 7 bases and 3 bases, there was a span of 12 bases. The CDR3 sequence is 13 residues long. The CDR3 sequence: CSVRESANEKLFF. The CDR3 DNA sequence: TGCAGTGTAAGGGAGTCAGCTAATGAAAAACTGTTTTTT.